This TCR beta chain is from a study of T cells after yellow fever vaccination. Many counts were recorded for this clonotype. MiXCR, run by TCRdb on the 5' RACE reads, gives a single entry per CDR3 protein. The table lists hundreds of thousands of distinct CDR3 sequences, 7% to 9% of them singletons, with around 17% in the top ten. The CDR3 contains 12 residues. Germline assignment: CDR1 KGHSH and CDR2 LQKENI. The germline V and J ends were trimmed by 4 bases and 4 bases, with 5 bases remaining between them. This receptor was identified in a man between 18 and 29 years old who received the YFV17D yellow fever vaccine. The chain joins TRBV18 to TRBJ1-5, with unresolved D. The sequencing here drew on PBMCs, taken about 41 days after the first yellow fever vaccination. CDR3 bases: TGTGCCAGCTCACTAACGAATCAGCCCCAGCATTTT. Its protein product is CASSLTNQPQHF.